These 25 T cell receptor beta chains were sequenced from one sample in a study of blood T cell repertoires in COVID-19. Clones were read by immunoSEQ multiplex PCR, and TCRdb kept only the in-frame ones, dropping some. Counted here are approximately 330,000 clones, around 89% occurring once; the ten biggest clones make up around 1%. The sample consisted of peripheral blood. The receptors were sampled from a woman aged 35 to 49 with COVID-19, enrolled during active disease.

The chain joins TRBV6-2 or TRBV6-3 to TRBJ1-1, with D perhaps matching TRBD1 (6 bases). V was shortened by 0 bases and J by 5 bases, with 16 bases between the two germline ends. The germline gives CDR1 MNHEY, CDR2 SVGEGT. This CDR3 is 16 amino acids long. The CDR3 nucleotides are TGTGCCAGCAGTTACTCGGGAGGGGCTCAGGGGACTGAAGCTTTCTTT. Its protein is CASSYSGGAQGTEAFF.

CDR3 sequence reads: CSVENRGAGTEAFF. The CDR3 DNA reads TGCAGCGTTGAGAACAGGGGAGCGGGCACTGAAGCTTTCTTT. V and J are TRBV29-1 and TRBJ1-1; 7 bases fit TRBD1. Germline V CDR1 and CDR2: SQVTM, ANQGSEA. Losses at the gene ends were 3 bases for V and 4 bases for J; bases not matched to a gene: 8. The CDR3 contains 14 residues.

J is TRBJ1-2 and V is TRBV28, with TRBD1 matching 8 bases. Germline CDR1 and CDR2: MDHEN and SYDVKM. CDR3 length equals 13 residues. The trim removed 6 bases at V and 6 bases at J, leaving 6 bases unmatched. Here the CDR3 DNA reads TGTGCCAGCAGGGACAGGGCTTCTAATGGCTACACCTTC. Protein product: CASRDRASNGYTF.

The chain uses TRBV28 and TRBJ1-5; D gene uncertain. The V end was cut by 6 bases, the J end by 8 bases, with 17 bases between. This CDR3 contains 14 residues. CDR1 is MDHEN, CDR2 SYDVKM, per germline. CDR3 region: CASRIDNSIKPQHF. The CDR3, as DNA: TGTGCCAGCAGGATAGACAACTCAATCAAGCCCCAGCATTTT.

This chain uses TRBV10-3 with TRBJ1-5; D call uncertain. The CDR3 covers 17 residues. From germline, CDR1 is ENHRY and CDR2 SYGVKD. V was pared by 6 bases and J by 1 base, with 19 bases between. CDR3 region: CAISPMAGFGSNQPQHF. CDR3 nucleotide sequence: TGTGCCATCAGCCCGATGGCGGGTTTCGGAAGCAATCAGCCCCAGCATTTT.

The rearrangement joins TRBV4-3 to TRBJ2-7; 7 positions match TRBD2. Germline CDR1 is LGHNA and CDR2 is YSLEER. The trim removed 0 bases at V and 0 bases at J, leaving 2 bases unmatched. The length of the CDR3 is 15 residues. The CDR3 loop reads CASSQDGGSSYEQYF. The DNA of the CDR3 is TGCGCCAGCAGCCAAGACGGGGGGAGCTCCTACGAGCAGTACTTC.

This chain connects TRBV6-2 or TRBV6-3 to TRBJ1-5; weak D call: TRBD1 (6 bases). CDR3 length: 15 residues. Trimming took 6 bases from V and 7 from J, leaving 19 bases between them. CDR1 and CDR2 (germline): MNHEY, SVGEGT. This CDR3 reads CASRPSRGQGQPQHF. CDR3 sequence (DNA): TGTGCCAGCAGACCTTCGCGGGGGCAGGGACAGCCCCAGCATTTT.

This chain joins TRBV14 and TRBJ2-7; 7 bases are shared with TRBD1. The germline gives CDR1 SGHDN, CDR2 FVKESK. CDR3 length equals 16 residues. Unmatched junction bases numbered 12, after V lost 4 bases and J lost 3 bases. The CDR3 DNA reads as TGTGCCAGCAGCCCCCTATGGGGGACAGATCACTACGAGCAGTACTTC. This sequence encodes CASSPLWGTDHYEQYF. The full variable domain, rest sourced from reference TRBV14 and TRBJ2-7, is EAGVTQFPSHSVIEKGQTVTLRCDPISGHDNLYWYRRVMGKEIKFLLHFVKESKQDESGMPNNRFLAERTGGTYSTLKVQPAELEDSGVYFCASSPLWGTDHYEQYFGPGTRLTVT.

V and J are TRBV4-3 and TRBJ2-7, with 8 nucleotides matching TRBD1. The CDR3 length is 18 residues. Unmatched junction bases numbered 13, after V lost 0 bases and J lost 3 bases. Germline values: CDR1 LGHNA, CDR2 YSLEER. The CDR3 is CASSQDHHPDRDGYEQYF. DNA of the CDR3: TGCGCCAGCAGCCAAGATCACCACCCGGACAGGGATGGCTACGAGCAGTACTTC.

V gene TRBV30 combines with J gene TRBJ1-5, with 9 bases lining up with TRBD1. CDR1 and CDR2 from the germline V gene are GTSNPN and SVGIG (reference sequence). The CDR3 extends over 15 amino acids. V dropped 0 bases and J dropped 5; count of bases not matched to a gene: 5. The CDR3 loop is CAWSVKRQGDQPQHF. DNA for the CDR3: TGTGCCTGGAGTGTAAAGAGACAGGGGGATCAGCCCCAGCATTTT.

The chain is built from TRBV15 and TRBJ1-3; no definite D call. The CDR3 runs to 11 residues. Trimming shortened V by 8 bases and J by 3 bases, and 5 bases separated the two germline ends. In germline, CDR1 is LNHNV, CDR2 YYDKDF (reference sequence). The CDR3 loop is CATSFGNTIYF. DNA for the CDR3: TGTGCCACCTCATTTGGAAACACCATATATTTT.

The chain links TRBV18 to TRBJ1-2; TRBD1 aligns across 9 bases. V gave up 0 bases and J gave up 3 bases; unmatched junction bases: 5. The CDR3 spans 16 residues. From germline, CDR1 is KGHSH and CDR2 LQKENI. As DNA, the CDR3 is TGTGCCAGCTCACCACCCGGGACAGGGACTGACTATGGCTACACCTTC. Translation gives CASSPPGTGTDYGYTF.

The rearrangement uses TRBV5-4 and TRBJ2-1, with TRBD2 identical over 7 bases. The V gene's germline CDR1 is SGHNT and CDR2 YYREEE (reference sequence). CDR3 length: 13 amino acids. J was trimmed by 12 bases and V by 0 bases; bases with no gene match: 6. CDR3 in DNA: TGTGCCAGCAGCTTGGGGACTAGACTTGTGCAGTTCTTC. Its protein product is CASSLGTRLVQFF. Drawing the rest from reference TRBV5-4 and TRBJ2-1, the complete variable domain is ETGVTQSPTHLIKTRGQQVTLRCSSQSGHNTVSWYQQALGQGPQFIFQYYREEENGRGNFPPRFSGLQFPNYSSELNVNALELDDSALYLCASSLGTRLVQFFGPGTRLTVL.

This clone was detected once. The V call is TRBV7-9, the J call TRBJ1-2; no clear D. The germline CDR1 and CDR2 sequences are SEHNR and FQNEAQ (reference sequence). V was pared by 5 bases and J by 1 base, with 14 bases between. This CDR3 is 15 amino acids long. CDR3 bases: TGTGCCAGCAGCCGAATTCAGTCTGGTAACTATGGCTACACCTTC. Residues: CASSRIQSGNYGYTF.

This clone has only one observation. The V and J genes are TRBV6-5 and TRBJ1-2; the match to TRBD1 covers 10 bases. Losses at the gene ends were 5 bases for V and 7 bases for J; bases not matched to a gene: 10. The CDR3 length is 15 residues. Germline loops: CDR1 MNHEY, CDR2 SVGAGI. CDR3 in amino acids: CASSRQGAQGLGYTF. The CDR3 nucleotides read TGTGCCAGCAGTCGACAGGGGGCGCAGGGGCTTGGCTACACCTTC.

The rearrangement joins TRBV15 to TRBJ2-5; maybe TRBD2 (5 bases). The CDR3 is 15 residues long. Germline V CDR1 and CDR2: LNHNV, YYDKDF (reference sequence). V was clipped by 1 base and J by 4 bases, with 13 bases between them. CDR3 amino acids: CATSRAFAGRETQYF. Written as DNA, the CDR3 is TGTGCCACCAGCAGAGCTTTCGCGGGCCGAGAGACCCAGTACTTC.

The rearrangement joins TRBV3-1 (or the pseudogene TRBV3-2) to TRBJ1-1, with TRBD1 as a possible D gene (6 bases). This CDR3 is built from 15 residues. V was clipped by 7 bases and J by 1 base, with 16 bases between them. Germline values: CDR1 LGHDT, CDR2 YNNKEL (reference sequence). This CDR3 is CASNPGATTNTEAFF. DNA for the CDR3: TGTGCCAGCAACCCAGGGGCCACCACGAACACTGAAGCTTTCTTT.

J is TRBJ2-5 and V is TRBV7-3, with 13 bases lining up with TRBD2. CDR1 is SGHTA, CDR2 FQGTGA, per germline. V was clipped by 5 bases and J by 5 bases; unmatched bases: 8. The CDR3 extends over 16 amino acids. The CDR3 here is CASSRFGLAGEETQYF. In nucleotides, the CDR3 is TGTGCCAGCAGCCGCTTTGGACTAGCGGGAGAGGAGACCCAGTACTTC.

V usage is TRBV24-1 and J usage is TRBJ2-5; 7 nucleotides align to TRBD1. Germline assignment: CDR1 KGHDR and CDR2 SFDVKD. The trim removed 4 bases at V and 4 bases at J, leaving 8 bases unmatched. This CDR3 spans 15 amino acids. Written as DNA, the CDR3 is TGTGCCACCAGTGACCCGGGACAGAAGGGAGAGACCCAGTACTTC. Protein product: CATSDPGQKGETQYF.

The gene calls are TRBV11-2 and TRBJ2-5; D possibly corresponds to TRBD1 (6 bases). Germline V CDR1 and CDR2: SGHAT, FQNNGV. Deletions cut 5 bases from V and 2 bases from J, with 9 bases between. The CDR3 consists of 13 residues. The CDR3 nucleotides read TGTGCCAGCAGCGAAGGGACACAAGAGACCCAGTACTTC. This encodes CASSEGTQETQYF.

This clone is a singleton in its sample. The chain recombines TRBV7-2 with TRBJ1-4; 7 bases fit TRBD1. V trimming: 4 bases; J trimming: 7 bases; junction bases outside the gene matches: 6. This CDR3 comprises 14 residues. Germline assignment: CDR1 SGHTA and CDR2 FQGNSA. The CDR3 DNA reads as TGTGCCAGCAGCTCCAGGGGGAACGGTGAAAAACTGTTTTTT. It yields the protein CASSSRGNGEKLFF.

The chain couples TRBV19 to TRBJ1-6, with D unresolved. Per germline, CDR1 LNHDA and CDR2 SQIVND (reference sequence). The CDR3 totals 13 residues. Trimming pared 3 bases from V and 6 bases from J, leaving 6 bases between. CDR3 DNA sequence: TGTGCCAGTAGTATGGCGGCTAATTCACCCCTCCACTTT. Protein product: CASSMAANSPLHF.

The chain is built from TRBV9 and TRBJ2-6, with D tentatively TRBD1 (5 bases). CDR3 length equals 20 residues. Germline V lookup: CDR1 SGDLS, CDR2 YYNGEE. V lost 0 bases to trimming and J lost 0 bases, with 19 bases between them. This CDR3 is CASSVAPQGAAFSGANVLTF. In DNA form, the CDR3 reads TGTGCCAGCAGCGTAGCGCCGCAAGGGGCAGCGTTCTCTGGGGCCAACGTCCTGACTTTC.

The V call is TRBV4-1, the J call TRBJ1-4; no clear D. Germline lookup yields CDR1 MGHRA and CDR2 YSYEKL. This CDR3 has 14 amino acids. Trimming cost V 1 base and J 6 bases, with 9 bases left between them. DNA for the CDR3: TGCGCCAGCAGCCAAGTTTTACGGTATGAAAAACTGTTTTTT. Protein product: CASSQVLRYEKLFF.

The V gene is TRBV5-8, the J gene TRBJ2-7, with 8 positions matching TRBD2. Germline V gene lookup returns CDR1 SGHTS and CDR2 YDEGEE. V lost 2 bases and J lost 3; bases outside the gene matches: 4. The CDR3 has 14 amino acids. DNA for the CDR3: TGTGCCAGCAGCTTAGGGACTAGTTTCTACGAGCAGTACTTC. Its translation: CASSLGTSFYEQYF. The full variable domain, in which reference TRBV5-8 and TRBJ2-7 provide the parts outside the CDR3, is EAGVTQSPTHLIKTRGQQATLRCSPISGHTSVYWYQQALGLGLQFLLWYDEGEERNRGNFPPRFSGRQFPNYSSELNVNALELEDSALYLCASSLGTSFYEQYFGPGTRLTVT.